Listed below are T cell receptor beta chains from one sample, sequenced in a study of regulatory T cells in long-lasting Graves disease. One entry per CDR3 protein results from TCRdb running MiXCR on the multiplex PCR reads. This table has over 450,000 distinct CDR3 sequences, around 13% appearing once. A further study also used this sample, focusing on T cells in Graves' hyperthyroidism and ophthalmopathy.

The sample in question was peripheral blood mononuclear cells (PBMCs), obtained at new diagnosis, from a patient treated with antithyroid drugs. Every receptor here comes from a woman aged 30 to 39 with Graves disease. Both conserved end residues are part of each CDR3. D genes are given only for firm matches. Only part of the rows carry a size: once, few, many, or a class if the clone is expanded.

size	J	V	D	CDR3	DNA
once	TRBJ2-2	TRBV30	.	CAWGAFYTGELFF	TGTGCTTGGGGAGCTTTTTACACCGGGGAGCTGTTTTTT
many	TRBJ2-5	TRBV6-2/TRBV6-3	.	CASSYSAKETQYF	TGTGCCAGCAGTTACTCGGCCAAAGAGACCCAGTACTTC
few	TRBJ1-2	TRBV19	.	CASSIVIGQSYTF	TGTGCCAGTAGTATCGTAATAGGACAGAGCTACACCTTC
many	TRBJ2-2	TRBV10-3	TRBD2	CAISPGTSGSELVFF	TGTGCCATCAGTCCCGGGACTAGCGGCTCGGAATTGGTGTTTTTT
many	TRBJ1-6	TRBV20-1	.	CSAREGFGNSPLHF	TGCAGTGCTAGAGAGGGATTCGGGAATTCACCCCTCCACTTT
many	TRBJ2-1	TRBV7-2	TRBD2	CASSSLASGIGGEQFF	TGTGCCAGCAGCTCCCTGGCTAGCGGGATTGGGGGTGAGCAGTTCTTC
.	TRBJ2-1	TRBV7-9	TRBD2	CASSLEAGGRYNEQFF	TGTGCCAGCAGCTTAGAAGCGGGAGGCCGCTACAATGAGCAGTTCTTC
few	TRBJ2-1	TRBV29-1	.	CSVVHGRNEQFF	TGCAGCGTTGTTCACGGCCGTAATGAGCAGTTCTTC
few	TRBJ1-5	TRBV9	.	CASSDGTASNQPQHF	TGTGCCAGCAGCGACGGGACGGCCAGCAATCAGCCCCAGCATTTT
many	TRBJ2-1	TRBV27	.	CASSFRDPPYDEQFF	TGTGCCAGCAGTTTCCGGGACCCACCCTACGATGAGCAGTTCTTC
many	TRBJ2-1	TRBV27	.	CASSLEGGQRNEQFF	TGTGCCAGCAGTTTAGAAGGGGGTCAGCGCAATGAGCAGTTCTTC
many	TRBJ1-6	TRBV12-3/TRBV12-4	TRBD1	CASSAQGANNSPLHF	TGTGCCAGCAGCGCACAGGGGGCGAATAATTCACCCCTCCACTTT
few	TRBJ2-2	TRBV14	.	CASSQDGTLGRTGELFF	TGTGCCAGCAGCCAAGATGGGACACTCGGTCGGACCGGGGAGCTGTTTTTT
.	TRBJ1-1	TRBV3-1	TRBD1	CASSLTGGRTEAFF	TGTGCCAGCAGCCTGACAGGGGGCAGGACTGAAGCTTTCTTT
many	TRBJ2-3	TRBV20-1	.	CSARLATSTDTQYF	TGCAGTGCTAGATTGGCCACGAGCACAGATACGCAGTATTTT
.	TRBJ2-7	TRBV15	TRBD2	CATSSGTSGANYEQYF	TGTGCCACCAGCAGCGGGACTAGCGGGGCGAACTACGAGCAGTACTTC
few	TRBJ2-1	TRBV7-3	.	CASSPGSGGNEQFF	TGTGCCAGCAGTCCCGGTTCTGGGGGCAATGAGCAGTTCTTC
.	TRBJ1-3	TRBV30	.	CAWSTRGGTIYF	TGTGCCTGGAGTACCCGCGGGGGCACCATATATTTT
many	TRBJ2-5	TRBV28	TRBD1	CASSLGQGGETQYF	TGTGCCAGCAGTTTAGGACAGGGTGGAGAGACCCAGTACTTC
many	TRBJ1-5	TRBV2	.	CASRRENNQPQHF	TGTGCCAGCCGCCGGGAGAACAATCAGCCCCAGCATTTT
few	TRBJ2-1	TRBV2	TRBD2	CASSAQAGGTYNEQFF	TGTGCCAGCAGTGCACAAGCGGGAGGGACCTACAATGAGCAGTTCTTC
many	TRBJ2-7	TRBV20-1	TRBD1	CSDTGQGAAGFYEQYF	TGCAGTGACACGGGACAGGGGGCGGCGGGTTTCTACGAGCAGTACTTC
many	TRBJ2-7	TRBV15	TRBD1	CATSRDRGQRIYEQYF	TGTGCCACCAGCAGAGATAGGGGACAGAGAATCTACGAGCAGTACTTC
.	TRBJ2-1	TRBV29-1	.	CSAQDREQFF	TGCAGCGCCCAAGACAGAGAGCAGTTCTTC
few	TRBJ2-7	TRBV28	.	CASSLGGIALEQYF	TGTGCCAGCAGTTTAGGAGGGATTGCCCTCGAGCAGTACTTC
.	TRBJ2-2	TRBV7-8	.	CASSSRTGRERANTGELFF	TGTGCCAGCAGCTCCCGAACGGGAAGGGAACGGGCGAACACCGGGGAGCTGTTTTTT
.	TRBJ2-1	TRBV9	.	CASSPRGPPTIGQFF	TGTGCCAGCAGCCCCCGGGGCCCCCCTACAATCGGGCAGTTCTTC